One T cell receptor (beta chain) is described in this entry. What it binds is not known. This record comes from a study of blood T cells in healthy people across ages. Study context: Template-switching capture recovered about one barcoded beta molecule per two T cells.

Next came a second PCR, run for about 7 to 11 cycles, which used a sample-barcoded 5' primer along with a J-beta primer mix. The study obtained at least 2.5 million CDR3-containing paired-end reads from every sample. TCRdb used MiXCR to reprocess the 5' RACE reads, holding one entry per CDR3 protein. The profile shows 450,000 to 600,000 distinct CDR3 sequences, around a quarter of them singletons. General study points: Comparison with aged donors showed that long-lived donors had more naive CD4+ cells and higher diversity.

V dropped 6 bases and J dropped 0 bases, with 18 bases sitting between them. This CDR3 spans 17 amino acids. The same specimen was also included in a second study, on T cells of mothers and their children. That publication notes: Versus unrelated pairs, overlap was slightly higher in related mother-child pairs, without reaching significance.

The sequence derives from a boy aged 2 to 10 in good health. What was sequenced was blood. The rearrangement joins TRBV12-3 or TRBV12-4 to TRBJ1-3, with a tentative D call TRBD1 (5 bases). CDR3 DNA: TGTGCCAGCAGCCCCCTCATGGGACCTCGCTCTGGAAACACCATATATTTT. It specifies CASSPLMGPRSGNTIYF.